This T cell receptor beta chain is drawn from a study of blood T cells in healthy people across ages. This clonotype was observed at least ten times. The CDR3 has 15 amino acids. Germline-derived CDR1 and CDR2 are MNHNY and SVGAGI (reference sequence). V shed 0 bases and J shed 3 bases, with 10 bases lying between them. The second PCR ran about 6 to 11 cycles with a sample-barcoded 5' primer and J-beta primers. Every molecule of cDNA carried a tag from a template-switch adaptor with 12 random nucleotides. TCRdb reprocessed the 5' RACE reads via MiXCR and lists one record per CDR3 protein. The table shows 850,000 to 1,000,000 distinct CDR3 sequences, with roughly 47% occurring only once.

This TCR was sampled from a woman aged 55 to 70 in good health. The chain recombines TRBV6-6 with TRBJ2-3, with a tentative D call TRBD1 (6 bases). Sequencing was performed on blood. The CDR3: CASSYSQGRTDTQYF. DNA of the CDR3: TGTGCCAGCAGTTACTCCCAGGGGCGTACAGATACGCAGTATTTT.